A selection of T cell receptor beta chains follows, all from one sample in a study of cytomegalovirus exposure and HLA in healthy donors. Using immunoSEQ multiplex PCR, the repertoire was profiled, and TCRdb retains in-frame clones only, with some absent. The sample holds under 250,000 clones, around 80% seen once. Specimen: PBMCs. The source of these receptors is a boy aged 2 to 10 in good health and CMV-seronegative. Both conserved end residues are part of each CDR3. The order of the fields is V gene, D gene, clone size, J gene, CDR3 DNA, CDR3 protein. The D gene is left open where the match is weak. Only part of the rows carry a size: once, few, many, or a class if the clone is expanded.

TRBV10-1	NA	few	TRBJ1-1	TGCGCCAGCAGTGAGTCCAGGGTTGGGACTGAAGCTTTCTTT	CASSESRVGTEAFF
TRBV29-1	TRBD1	NA	TRBJ1-2	TGCAGCGTTCAAACCGGGACAGGGCTTGGCTACACCTTC	CSVQTGTGLGYTF
TRBV19	NA	NA	TRBJ2-7	TGTGCCAGTAGTATAGGACTAGGCGGCGAGCAGTACTTC	CASSIGLGGEQYF
TRBV7-3	TRBD2	NA	TRBJ2-3	TGTGCCAGCAGCTTAATCAGAGCGGGGGGCACAGATACGCAGTATTTT	CASSLIRAGGTDTQYF
TRBV20-1	TRBD1	NA	TRBJ1-2	TGCAGTGCTGGGACAGGAGGCTACACCTTC	CSAGTGGYTF
TRBV14	NA	NA	TRBJ1-1	TGTGCCAGCAGCCAAGAGCGAGGGACTGAAGCTTTCTTT	CASSQERGTEAFF
TRBV10-3	TRBD1	NA	TRBJ2-1	TGTGCCATCAGAACTTACGACAGGGGAGCAGGGAATGAGCAGTTCTTC	CAIRTYDRGAGNEQFF
TRBV7-8	TRBD1	NA	TRBJ1-2	TGTGCCAGCAGCTTATCACAAGGGGGCAGGGGCTACACCTTC	CASSLSQGGRGYTF
TRBV27	NA	NA	TRBJ1-1	TGTGCCAGCAGCTTGTCTCCTGGACAGCTAGAAGCTTTCTTT	CASSLSPGQLEAFF
TRBV7-3	NA	NA	TRBJ2-1	TGTGCCAGCAGCTTAGACGGACTGGAATACAATGAGCAGTTCTTC	CASSLDGLEYNEQFF
TRBV4-1	NA	few	TRBJ1-4	TGCGCCAGCAGAATCAAGGTCGGGGGGGATGAAAAACTGTTTTTT	CASRIKVGGDEKLFF
TRBV19	NA	NA	TRBJ1-1	TGTGCCAGTAGTATACTCACACCTGCCACTGAAGCTTTCTTT	CASSILTPATEAFF
TRBV11-2	TRBD1	NA	TRBJ1-4	TGTGCCAGCAGTCGGACAGGGGGCCGGAGTGAAAAACTGTTTTTT	CASSRTGGRSEKLFF
TRBV9	TRBD1	NA	TRBJ1-2	TGTGCCAGCGAGCCGGGACAGGGATATGGCTACACCTTC	CASEPGQGYGYTF
TRBV2	TRBD2	NA	TRBJ2-7	TGTGCCAGCAGTGAGTCGCGGGGGGGCCGATCCTACGAGCAGTACTTC	CASSESRGGRSYEQYF
TRBV5-1	NA	NA	TRBJ2-2	TGCGCCAGCAGCTTGGGACAAGTGAACACCGGGGAGCTGTTTTTT	CASSLGQVNTGELFF
TRBV6-5	NA	NA	TRBJ2-1	TGTGCCAGCAGTTACTTTCAAGGGGATGAGCAGTTCTTC	CASSYFQGDEQFF
TRBV5-6	TRBD1	NA	TRBJ2-3	TGTGCCAGCTTACAGGGGATGGGGACAGATACGCAGTATTTT	CASLQGMGTDTQYF
TRBV27	NA	once	TRBJ1-1	TGTGCCAGCAGTTCGCGGGCGGGGGCGAACACTGAAGCTTTCTTT	CASSSRAGANTEAFF
TRBV27	TRBD1	NA	TRBJ2-7	TGTGCCAGCAGTTTAGGGGACAGGGGCCACGAGCAGTACTTC	CASSLGDRGHEQYF
TRBV19	NA	once	TRBJ2-1	TGTGCCAGTAGTACCGCTCTATTCCCGAGGGAGGACTACAATGAGCAGTTCTTC	CASSTALFPREDYNEQFF
TRBV19	NA	NA	TRBJ2-1	TGTGCCAGTAGTATTCGCAGGGTGATGGACAATGAGCAGTTCTTC	CASSIRRVMDNEQFF
TRBV12-5	TRBD1	NA	TRBJ1-5	TGTGCTAGTCTCCCCCAGGGGGAGCACCAGCCCCAGCATTTT	CASLPQGEHQPQHF
TRBV27	NA	NA	TRBJ1-1	TGTGCCATCCGTGACAGGCTTCTGACTCCTCCTGAAGCTTTCTTT	CAIRDRLLTPPEAFF
TRBV9	NA	NA	TRBJ1-2	TGTGCCAGCAGCAACCTTTTAGGTGGAGGGAACTATGGCTACACCTTC	CASSNLLGGGNYGYTF
TRBV7-8	NA	NA	TRBJ2-2	TGTGCCAGCAGCTCTTTTCCCCAGCTGTTTTTT	CASSSFPQLFF
TRBV10-3	TRBD2	NA	TRBJ2-7	TGTGCCATCAGTGAAAAGGGGACTAGCTCCTACGAGCAGTACTTC	CAISEKGTSSYEQYF
TRBV19	NA	NA	TRBJ2-7	TGTGCCAGTAGTATGCAACGGGGCAGGGGCTCCTACGAGCAGTACTTC	CASSMQRGRGSYEQYF
TRBV29-1	TRBD1	NA	TRBJ1-2	TGCAGCGTCCCGGACAGGGGCTATGGCTACACCTTC	CSVPDRGYGYTF
TRBV5-6	TRBD2	NA	TRBJ2-1	TGTGCCAGCAGCTTGGTAATCCCAGCGGGGTACAATGAGCAGTTCTTC	CASSLVIPAGYNEQFF
TRBV30	NA	NA	TRBJ1-3	TGTGCCTGGATAGGGGCGGACTCTGGAAACACCATATATTTT	CAWIGADSGNTIYF
TRBV2	TRBD2	NA	TRBJ2-3	TGTGCCAGCAGTGGGGTCAGGACTAGCGACAACACAGATACGCAGTATTTT	CASSGVRTSDNTDTQYF
TRBV4-1	TRBD1	few	TRBJ2-7	TGCGCCAGCAGCCCCACAGGGGGAGGCGAGCAGTACTTC	CASSPTGGGEQYF
TRBV5-1	NA	NA	TRBJ2-3	TGCGCCAGCAGCTTGGTCAGGGCAGATACGCCGTATTTT	CASSLVRADTPYF
TRBV6-5	TRBD2	NA	TRBJ2-5	TGTGCCAGCAGTCCCCAAGGACTAGGATCGAAGACCCAGTACTTC	CASSPQGLGSKTQYF
TRBV19	TRBD2	NA	TRBJ2-7	TGTGCCAGTACTGCCGGGGGTAGCGGGACCGAGCAGTACTTC	CASTAGGSGTEQYF
TRBV5-1	TRBD2	NA	TRBJ2-3	TGCGCCAGCAGCTTGGCCGCGGGGGGGGCTACAGATACGCAGTATTTT	CASSLAAGGATDTQYF
TRBV7-8	NA	NA	TRBJ1-4	TGTGCCAGCAGCTTATACCAGGGTGGTGAAAAACTGTTTTTT	CASSLYQGGEKLFF
TRBV27	NA	NA	TRBJ1-2	TGTGCCAGCAGTTTTTTGGGCAGGAACTCGTATGGCTACACCTTC	CASSFLGRNSYGYTF
TRBV7-3	NA	once	TRBJ2-3	TGTGCCAGCAGCTCGACGGGACTCAGCACAGATACGCAGTATTTT	CASSSTGLSTDTQYF
TRBV6-5	TRBD1	NA	TRBJ1-3	TGTGCCAGCTCTGACAGGGATGGAAACACCATATATTTT	CASSDRDGNTIYF
TRBV6-1	TRBD2	NA	TRBJ2-1	TGTGCCAGCAGTGAGGCCCCGGGACTAGCGTTCCCTGGCCAGTGGGAGTTCTTC	CASSEAPGLAFPGQWEFF
TRBV5-6	TRBD1	NA	TRBJ2-1	TGTGCCAGCAGCTTGGGACAGGGGATCAGTGGTGAGCAGTTCTTC	CASSLGQGISGEQFF
TRBV4-1	NA	NA	TRBJ1-5	TGCGCCAGCAGTTCACAGGAGAATCAGCCCCAGCATTTT	CASSSQENQPQHF
TRBV7-9	TRBD1	NA	TRBJ2-2	TGTGCCAGCAGCTTAGGACAGGGTCGGACCGGGGAGCTGTTTTTT	CASSLGQGRTGELFF
TRBV2	NA	NA	TRBJ1-4	TGTGCCAGCAGTGAAGCGCTTTCCAGGTTTGCAACTAATGAAAAACTGTTTTTT	CASSEALSRFATNEKLFF